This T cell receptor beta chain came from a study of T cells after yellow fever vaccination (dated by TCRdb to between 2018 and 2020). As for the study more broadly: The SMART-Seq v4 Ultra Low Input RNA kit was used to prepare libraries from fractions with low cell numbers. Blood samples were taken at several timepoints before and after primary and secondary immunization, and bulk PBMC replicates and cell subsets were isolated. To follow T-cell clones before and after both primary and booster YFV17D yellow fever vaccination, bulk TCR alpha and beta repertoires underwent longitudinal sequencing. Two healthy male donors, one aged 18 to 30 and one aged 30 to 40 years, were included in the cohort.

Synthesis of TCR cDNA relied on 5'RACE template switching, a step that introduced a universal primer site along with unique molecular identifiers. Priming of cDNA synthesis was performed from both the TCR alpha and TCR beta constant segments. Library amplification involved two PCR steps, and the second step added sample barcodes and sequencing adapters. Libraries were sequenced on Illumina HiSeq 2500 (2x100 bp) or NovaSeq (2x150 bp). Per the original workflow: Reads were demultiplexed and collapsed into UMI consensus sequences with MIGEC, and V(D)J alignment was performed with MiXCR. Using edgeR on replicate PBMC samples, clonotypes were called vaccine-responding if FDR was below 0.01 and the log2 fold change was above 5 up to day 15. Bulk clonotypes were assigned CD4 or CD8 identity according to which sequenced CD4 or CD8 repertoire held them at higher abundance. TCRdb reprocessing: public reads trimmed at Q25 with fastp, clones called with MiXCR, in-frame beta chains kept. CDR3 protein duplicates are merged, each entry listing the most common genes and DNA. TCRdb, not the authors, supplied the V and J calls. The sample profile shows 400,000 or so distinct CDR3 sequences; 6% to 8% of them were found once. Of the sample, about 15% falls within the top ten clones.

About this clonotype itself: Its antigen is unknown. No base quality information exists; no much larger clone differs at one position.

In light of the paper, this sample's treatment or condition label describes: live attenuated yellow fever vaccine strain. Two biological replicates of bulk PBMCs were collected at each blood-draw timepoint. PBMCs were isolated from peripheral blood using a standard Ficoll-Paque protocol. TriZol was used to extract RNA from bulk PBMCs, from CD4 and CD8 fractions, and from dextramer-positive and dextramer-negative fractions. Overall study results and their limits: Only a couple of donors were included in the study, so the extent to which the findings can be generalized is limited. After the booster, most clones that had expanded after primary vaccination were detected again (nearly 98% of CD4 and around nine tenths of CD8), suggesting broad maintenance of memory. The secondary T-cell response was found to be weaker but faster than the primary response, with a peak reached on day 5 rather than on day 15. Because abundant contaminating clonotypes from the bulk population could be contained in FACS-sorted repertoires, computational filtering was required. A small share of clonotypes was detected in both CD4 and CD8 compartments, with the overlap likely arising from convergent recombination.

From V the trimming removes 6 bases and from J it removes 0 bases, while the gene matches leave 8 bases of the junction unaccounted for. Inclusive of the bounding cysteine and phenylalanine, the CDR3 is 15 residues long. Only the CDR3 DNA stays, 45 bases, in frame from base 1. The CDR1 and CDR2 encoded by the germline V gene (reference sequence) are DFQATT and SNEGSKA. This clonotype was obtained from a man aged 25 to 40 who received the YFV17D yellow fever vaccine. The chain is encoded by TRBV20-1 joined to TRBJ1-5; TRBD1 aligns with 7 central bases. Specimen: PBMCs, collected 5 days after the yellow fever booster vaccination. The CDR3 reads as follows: CSAPPGGYSNQPQHF. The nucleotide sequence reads TGCAGTGCCCCCCCAGGGGGTTATAGCAATCAGCCCCAGCATTTT.